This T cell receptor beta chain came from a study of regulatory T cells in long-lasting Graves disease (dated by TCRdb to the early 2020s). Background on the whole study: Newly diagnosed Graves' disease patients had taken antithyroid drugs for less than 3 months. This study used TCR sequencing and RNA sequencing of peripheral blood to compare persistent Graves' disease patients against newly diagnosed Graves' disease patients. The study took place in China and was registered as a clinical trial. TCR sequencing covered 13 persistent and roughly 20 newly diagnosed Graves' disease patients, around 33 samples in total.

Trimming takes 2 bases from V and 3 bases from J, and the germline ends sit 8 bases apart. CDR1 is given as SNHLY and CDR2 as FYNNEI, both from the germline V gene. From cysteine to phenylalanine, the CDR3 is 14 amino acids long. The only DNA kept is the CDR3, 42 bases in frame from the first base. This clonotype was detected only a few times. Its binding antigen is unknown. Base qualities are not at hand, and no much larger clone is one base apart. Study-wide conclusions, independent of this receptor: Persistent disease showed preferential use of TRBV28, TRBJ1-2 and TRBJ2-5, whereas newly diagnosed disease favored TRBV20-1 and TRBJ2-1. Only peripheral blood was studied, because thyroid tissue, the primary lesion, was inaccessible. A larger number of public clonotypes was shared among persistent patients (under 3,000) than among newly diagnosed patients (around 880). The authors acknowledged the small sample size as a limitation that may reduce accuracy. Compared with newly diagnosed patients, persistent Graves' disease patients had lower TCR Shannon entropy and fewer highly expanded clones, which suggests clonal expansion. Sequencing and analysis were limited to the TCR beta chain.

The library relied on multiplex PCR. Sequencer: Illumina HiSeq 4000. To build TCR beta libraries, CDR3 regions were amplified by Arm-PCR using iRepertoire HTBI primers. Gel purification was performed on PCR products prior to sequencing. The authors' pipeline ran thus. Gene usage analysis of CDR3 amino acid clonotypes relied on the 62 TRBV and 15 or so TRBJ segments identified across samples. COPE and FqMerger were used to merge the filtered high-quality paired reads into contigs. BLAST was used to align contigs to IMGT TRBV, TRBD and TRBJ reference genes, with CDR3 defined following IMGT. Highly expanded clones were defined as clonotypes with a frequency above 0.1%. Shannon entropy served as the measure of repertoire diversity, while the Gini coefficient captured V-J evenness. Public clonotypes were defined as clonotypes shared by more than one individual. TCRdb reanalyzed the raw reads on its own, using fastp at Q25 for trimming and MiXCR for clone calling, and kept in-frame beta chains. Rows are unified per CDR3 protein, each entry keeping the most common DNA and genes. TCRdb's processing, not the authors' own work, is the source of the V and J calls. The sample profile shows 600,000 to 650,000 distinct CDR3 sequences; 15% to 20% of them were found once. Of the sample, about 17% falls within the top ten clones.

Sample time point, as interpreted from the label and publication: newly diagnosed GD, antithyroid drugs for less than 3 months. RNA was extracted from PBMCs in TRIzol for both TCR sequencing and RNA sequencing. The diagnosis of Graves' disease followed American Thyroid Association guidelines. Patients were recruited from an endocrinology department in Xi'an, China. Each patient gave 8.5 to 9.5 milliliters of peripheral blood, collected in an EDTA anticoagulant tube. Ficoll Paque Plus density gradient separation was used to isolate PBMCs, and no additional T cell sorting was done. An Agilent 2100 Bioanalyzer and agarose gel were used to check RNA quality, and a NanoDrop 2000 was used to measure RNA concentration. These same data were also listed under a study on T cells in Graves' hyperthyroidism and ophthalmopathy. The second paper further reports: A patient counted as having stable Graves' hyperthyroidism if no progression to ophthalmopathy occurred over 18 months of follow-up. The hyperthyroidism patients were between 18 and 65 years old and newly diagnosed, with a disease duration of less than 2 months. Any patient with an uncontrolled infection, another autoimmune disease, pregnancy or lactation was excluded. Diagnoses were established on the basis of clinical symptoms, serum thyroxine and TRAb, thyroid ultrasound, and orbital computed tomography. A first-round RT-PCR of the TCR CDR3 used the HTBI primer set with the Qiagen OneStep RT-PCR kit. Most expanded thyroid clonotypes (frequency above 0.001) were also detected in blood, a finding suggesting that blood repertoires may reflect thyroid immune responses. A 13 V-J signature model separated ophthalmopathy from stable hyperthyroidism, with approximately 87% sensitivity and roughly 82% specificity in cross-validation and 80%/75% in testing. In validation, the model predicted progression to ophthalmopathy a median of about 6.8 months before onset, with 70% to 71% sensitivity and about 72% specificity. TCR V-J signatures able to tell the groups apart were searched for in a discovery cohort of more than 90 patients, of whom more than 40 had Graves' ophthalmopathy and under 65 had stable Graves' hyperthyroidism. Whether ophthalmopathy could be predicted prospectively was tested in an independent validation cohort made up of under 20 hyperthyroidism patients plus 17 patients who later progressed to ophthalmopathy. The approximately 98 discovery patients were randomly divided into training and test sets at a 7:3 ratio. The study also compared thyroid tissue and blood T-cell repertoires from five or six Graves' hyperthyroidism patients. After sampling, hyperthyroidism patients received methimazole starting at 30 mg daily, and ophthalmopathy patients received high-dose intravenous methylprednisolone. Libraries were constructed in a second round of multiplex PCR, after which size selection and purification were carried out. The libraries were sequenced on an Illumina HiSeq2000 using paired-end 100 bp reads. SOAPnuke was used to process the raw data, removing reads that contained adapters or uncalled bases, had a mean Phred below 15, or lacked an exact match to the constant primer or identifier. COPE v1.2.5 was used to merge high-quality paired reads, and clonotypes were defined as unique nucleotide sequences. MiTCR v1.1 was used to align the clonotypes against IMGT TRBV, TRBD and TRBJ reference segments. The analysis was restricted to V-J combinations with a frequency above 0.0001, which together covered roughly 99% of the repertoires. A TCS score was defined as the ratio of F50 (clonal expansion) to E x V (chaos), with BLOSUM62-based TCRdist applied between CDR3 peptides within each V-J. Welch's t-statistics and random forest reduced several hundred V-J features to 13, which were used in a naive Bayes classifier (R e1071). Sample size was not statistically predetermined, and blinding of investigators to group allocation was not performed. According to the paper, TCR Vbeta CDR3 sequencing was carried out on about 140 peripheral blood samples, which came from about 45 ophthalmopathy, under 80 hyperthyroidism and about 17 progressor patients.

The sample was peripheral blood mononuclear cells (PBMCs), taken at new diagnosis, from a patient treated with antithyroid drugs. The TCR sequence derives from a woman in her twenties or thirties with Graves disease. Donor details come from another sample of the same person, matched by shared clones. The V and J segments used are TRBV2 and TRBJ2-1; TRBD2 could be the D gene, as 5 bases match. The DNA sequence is TGTGCCAGCAGTGAAACTAGTTACTACAATGAGCAGTTCTTC. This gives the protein CASSETSYYNEQFF. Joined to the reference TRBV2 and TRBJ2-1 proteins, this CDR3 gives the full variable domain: EPEVTQTPSHQVTQMGQEVILRCVPISNHLYFYWYRQILGQKVEFLVSFYNNEISEKSEIFDDQFSVERPDGSNFTLKIRSTKLEDSAMYFCASSETSYYNEQFFGPGTRLTVL.